Below are 3 T cell receptor beta chains sequenced from a single sample in a study of neurological immune-mediated disorders. Each CDR3 protein gets one entry after TCRdb re-called the 5' RACE reads with MiXCR. The sample has tens of thousands of distinct CDR3 sequences, around 3.6% seen once. The sample consisted of PBMCs. The receptors were sampled from a woman in her 30s with multiple sclerosis.

This clonotype was detected a few times. One junction end disagrees with the germline gene, perhaps due to a read error. The genes are TRBV27 and TRBJ1-5; possibly TRBD1 for D (6 bases). Germline V CDR1 and CDR2: MNHEY, SMNVEV (reference sequence). The CDR3 has 15 amino acids. CDR3 DNA sequence: TGTGCCTCTATGGCGGGGGGCATGAGCAATCAGCCCCAGAATTTT. Amino acid sequence: CASMAGGMSNQPQNF.

This clonotype came up many times. CDR3 loop: CASSSTSSPLHF. Written as DNA, the CDR3 is TGTGCCAGCAGTTCCACTTCTTCACCCCTCCACTTT. This sequence joins TRBV6-5 and TRBJ1-6; no definite D call. Germline V CDR1 and CDR2: MNHEY, SVGAGI. The CDR3 has 12 amino acids. Trimming removed 4 bases from V and 9 bases from J, with 7 bases in between.

This clonotype was counted a few times. The chain carries TRBV6-1 and TRBJ2-7; TRBD1 might be the D (6 bases). V was clipped by 3 bases and J by 4 bases, with 13 bases between them. Germline loops: CDR1 MNHNS, CDR2 SASEGT. The CDR3 is 14 amino acids. DNA for the CDR3: TGTGCCAGCAGTGAGGTGGGGACACCTTACGAGCAGTACTTC. Protein product: CASSEVGTPYEQYF.